The following is a T cell receptor beta chain sequence with its context. The antigen is undetermined. The study made its TCR cDNA through 5'RACE template switching. That step introduced a universal primer site along with UMIs. TCRdb processed the 5' RACE reads anew with MiXCR; each CDR3 protein has one entry. Among about 360,000 distinct CDR3 sequences, around 6.4% were seen once, and the ten largest hold about 15%. The sample belongs to a study of T cells after yellow fever vaccination. General study results and limits: Relatively few clonotypes were ones that appeared in both CD4 and CD8 compartments.

V dropped 0 bases and J dropped 2 bases, with 9 bases sitting between them. Germline assignment: CDR1 MNHEY and CDR2 SVGEGT. The CDR3 runs to 15 residues. This specimen consisted of PBMCs, obtained 5 days after the yellow fever booster vaccination. The sequence came from a man aged 30-40 years who received the YFV17D yellow fever vaccine. This chain uses TRBV6-2 or TRBV6-3 with TRBJ2-3; D is unresolved. CDR3: CASSYSVQDTDTQYF. Written as DNA, the CDR3 is TGTGCCAGCAGTTACTCGGTCCAGGACACAGATACGCAGTATTTT.